This TCR beta chain was sequenced in a study of T-cell reconstitution after alpha-beta-depleted transplantation in children. Study-wide results and limits: Reported findings indicate that, about two months after transplant, alpha-beta T cells came from several hundred expanded clones, which were derived from non-depleted graft cells. Where some patients showed high TCRbeta diversity at day 60, it came from recipient T cells and thymic progenitors that had survived. Hyperexpanded clones declined; after one year, newly produced T cells mostly supplied diversity.

As for this clonotype: Antigen specificity is unknown. Its ends do not fully match the called genes, so a read error is possible.

The authors prepared the TCRbeta library with unique molecular identifiers. Each CDR3 protein is one row after TCRdb ran MiXCR on the PCR reads. Counted here are about 250,000 distinct CDR3 sequences, roughly a quarter occurring once; the ten biggest clones make up about 4.8%. The germline CDR1 and CDR2 sequences are LGHNA and YNFKEQ. The CDR3 is 15 residues long. This material consisted of PBMCs, mostly from graft donor cells, taken 360 days after TCRalphabeta/CD19-depleted stem cell transplant. The V call is TRBV4-2, the J call TRBJ2-2, with 10 bases aligning to TRBD2. This sequence was found in a female patient aged 2 to 10 who had a stem cell transplant for congenital amegakaryocytic thrombocytopenia, so the T cells may come from the graft donor. Written as DNA, the CDR3 is TGTGCCAACAGCCAAGCGCTAGCGGGAGCCGGGGAGCTGTTTTTT. Translating it yields CANSQALAGAGELFF.